Listed here are 25 T cell receptor beta chains from one sample, sequenced in a study of cytomegalovirus exposure and HLA in healthy donors. It was with 60 Vbeta and 13 Jbeta primers that the PCR ran. Profiled with immunoSEQ multiplex PCR; TCRdb holds only in-frame clones, not every one. The sample has over 150,000 clones, around 80% seen once. The source material was PBMCs. The receptors here all came from a male donor in good health and CMV-seronegative.

The chain carries TRBV29-1 and TRBJ2-3; TRBD2 aligns across 12 bases. Germline V lookup: CDR1 SQVTM, CDR2 ANQGSEA. This CDR3 has 17 amino acids. J lost 4 bases, V lost 1 base, and 9 bases had no gene match. The CDR3 loop is CSVEGSSGGAFADTQYF. The CDR3 nucleotides are TGCAGCGTTGAAGGCTCTAGCGGGGGGGCCTTCGCAGATACGCAGTATTTT.

V is TRBV6-5 and J is TRBJ2-7; 8 nucleotides line up with TRBD2. Germline CDR1 reads MNHEY; CDR2 reads SVGAGI. V shed 4 bases and J 7 bases; nucleotides not matched to a gene: 9. The CDR3 runs to 14 residues. In nucleotides, the CDR3 is TGTGCCAGCAGTTCGAATTCGGGGGGGAGGGAGCAGTACTTC. It yields the protein CASSSNSGGREQYF.

The V gene is TRBV19, the J gene TRBJ2-7; tentatively, D is TRBD1 (5 bases). This CDR3 is 12 amino acids long. V was pared by 3 bases and J by 5 bases, with 8 bases between. Germline assignment: CDR1 LNHDA and CDR2 SQIVND (reference sequence). The CDR3 reads CASSMGQNEQYF. CDR3 in DNA: TGTGCCAGTAGTATGGGGCAGAACGAGCAGTACTTC. Variable domain in full (rest from reference TRBV19 and TRBJ2-7): DGGITQSPKYLFRKEGQNVTLSCEQNLNHDAMYWYRQDPGQGLRLIYYSQIVNDFQKGDIAEGYSVSREKKESFPLTVTSAQKNPTAFYLCASSMGQNEQYFGPGTRLTVT.

The chain combines TRBV6-1 with TRBJ2-7; the match to TRBD2 covers 10 bases. The CDR3 loop spans 15 amino acids. V shed 5 bases, J shed 2 bases, and the junction held 6 bases outside the gene matches. Germline loops: CDR1 MNHNS, CDR2 SASEGT. The DNA of the CDR3 is TGTGCCAGCAGTCAAGGACTAGCGGCGACCTACGAGCAGTACTTC. As protein: CASSQGLAATYEQYF.

The genes are TRBV18 and TRBJ1-5; D gene unclear. The CDR3 covers 15 residues. From germline, CDR1 is KGHSH and CDR2 LQKENI. Trimming pared 1 base from V and 1 base from J, leaving 8 bases between. For the CDR3, the DNA is TGTGCCAGCTCACCACTAGACAAAAGCAATCAGCCCCAGCATTTT. Encoded protein: CASSPLDKSNQPQHF.

The chain employs TRBV11-3 and TRBJ2-2; D is uncertain. This CDR3 contains 13 residues. Trimming left V 4 bases short and J 1 base short, with 4 bases between. From germline, CDR1 is SGHNT and CDR2 YENEEA. DNA of the CDR3: TGTGCCAGCAGCTCGAGGAACACCGGGGAGCTGTTTTTT. Protein product: CASSSRNTGELFF.

The chain combines TRBV13 with TRBJ2-7, with 7 bases aligning to TRBD2. CDR3 length equals 16 residues. Germline CDR1 and CDR2: PRHDT and FYEKMQ (reference sequence). The trim removed 3 bases at V and 4 bases at J, leaving 12 bases unmatched. The DNA for the CDR3 is TGTGCCAGCAGCTTCCGCGGGGGTGGGATGGGTTACGAGCAGTACTTC. Translating it yields CASSFRGGGMGYEQYF.

This chain's CDR3 is CASSPRTKPSYEQYF. The CDR3 DNA is TGTGCCAGCAGTCCCCGGACAAAACCGTCCTACGAGCAGTACTTC. This rearrangement joins TRBV27 to TRBJ2-7; a weak D match, TRBD1 (5 bases). CDR3 length equals 15 residues. The ends were cut back, 5 bases at V and 1 base at J, with 15 bases in the middle. Germline assignment: CDR1 MNHEY and CDR2 SMNVEV (reference sequence).

V is TRBV2 and J is TRBJ2-7, with TRBD2 identical over 9 bases. CDR3 size: 15 residues. Germline lookup yields CDR1 SNHLY and CDR2 FYNNEI. V shed 2 bases and J 3 bases; nucleotides not matched to a gene: 5. The CDR3: CASSERAGGLYEQYF. CDR3 DNA sequence: TGTGCCAGCAGTGAACGAGCGGGGGGCCTCTACGAGCAGTACTTC.

Notes on this clone: At one of its ends the junction is not consistent with the germline gene, which may arise from a read error. The rearrangement joins TRBV9 to TRBJ2-2; TRBD2 is a possible D gene (7 bases). Germline loops: CDR1 SGDLS, CDR2 YYNGEE. This CDR3 has 15 residues. The CDR3 loop is CVSSLQGRDTGELFF. CDR3 DNA: TGTGTCAGCAGCCTTCAGGGGAGGGACACCGGGGAGCTGTTTTTT.

The rearrangement uses TRBV21-1 and TRBJ1-1; the table names TRBD1, a call not compared with the DNA. TRBV21-1 is a known pseudogene. The CDR3 runs to 17 residues. The CDR3 is CASSKANDRNTNTEAFF. The CDR3 DNA reads as TGTGCCAGCAGCAAAGCGAATGACAGAAACACAAACACTGAAGCTTTCTTT.

This rearrangement joins TRBV7-8 to TRBJ1-1, with D unclear. V was trimmed by 3 bases and J by 1 base, leaving 6 bases between them. The CDR3 runs 13 residues. The germline gives CDR1 SGHVS, CDR2 FQNEAQ. The CDR3 loop reads CASSFTPNTEAFF. The CDR3, as DNA: TGTGCCAGCAGCTTTACACCGAACACTGAAGCTTTCTTT.

The chain recombines TRBV18 with TRBJ2-7, with 9 bases matching TRBD1. Per the germline V gene, CDR1 is KGHSH and CDR2 is LQKENI. The CDR3 length is 14 residues. V gave up 5 bases and J gave up 6 bases; unmatched junction bases: 8. The CDR3, as DNA: TGTGCCAGCTCAACTACGGGACAGGGAGGCGAGCAGTACTTC. The encoded protein is CASSTTGQGGEQYF.

This chain uses TRBV9 with TRBJ2-2; 7 bases fit TRBD2. CDR3 length: 16 amino acids. The J segment lost 3 bases and the V segment lost 2 bases, leaving 7 bases of the junction unmatched. The V gene's germline CDR1 is SGDLS and CDR2 YYNGEE. The CDR3 DNA sequence: TGTGCCAGCAGCGTGAGCGGGGTACAATACACCGGGGAGCTGTTTTTT. Translation: CASSVSGVQYTGELFF.

The chain employs TRBV7-3 and TRBJ1-1, with D possibly TRBD1 on 5 matching bases. Trimming cost V 4 bases and J 6 bases, with 15 bases left between them. CDR1 is SGHTA, CDR2 FQGTGA, per germline. CDR3 length: 14 amino acids. In DNA form, the CDR3 reads TGTGCCAGCAGCTCAGAAGGGGCAAACCCTGAAGCTTTCTTT. It encodes CASSSEGANPEAFF.

The rearrangement joins TRBV15 to TRBJ2-6; tentatively, D is TRBD1 (6 bases). With 2 bases removed from V and 2 bases from J, the gap between germline ends came to 7 bases. The germline V gene encodes CDR1 LNHNV and CDR2 YYDKDF (reference sequence). The CDR3 totals 15 residues. The CDR3 coding sequence is TGTGCCACCAGCAGAACAGGGACTGGGGCCAACGTCCTGACTTTC. Amino acid sequence: CATSRTGTGANVLTF.

The chain has TRBV10-3 and TRBJ1-1, with D possibly being TRBD1 (6 bases). Looked up from germline, CDR1 is ENHRY and CDR2 is SYGVKD. V dropped 8 bases and J dropped 4 bases, with 11 bases sitting between them. The CDR3 contains 12 residues. CDR3 in amino acids: CAIRQVSTEAFF. The CDR3 DNA reads TGTGCCATCCGACAGGTCAGCACTGAAGCTTTCTTT.

This clone turned up a few times. The V call is TRBV6-1, the J call TRBJ2-5; 13 bases are a match to TRBD2. The CDR3 has 18 residues. Looked up from germline, CDR1 is MNHNS and CDR2 is SASEGT. After removal of 4 bases from V and 2 bases from J, the junction contained 10 bases not matched to a gene. CDR3 protein: CASSVGTRGLAGQETQYF. CDR3 bases: TGTGCCAGCAGTGTAGGAACCCGGGGACTAGCGGGGCAAGAGACCCAGTACTTC.

The CDR3 reads CASSQVRPGQGGEKLFF. The CDR3 DNA reads TGCGCCAGCAGCCAAGTTCGTCCAGGACAGGGAGGTGAAAAACTGTTTTTT. The rearrangement uses TRBV4-3 and TRBJ1-4; 8 bases line up with TRBD1. J lost 7 bases, V lost 1 base, and 11 bases had no gene match. CDR3 size: 17 residues. From germline, CDR1 is LGHNA and CDR2 YSLEER.

The V gene is TRBV7-3, the J gene TRBJ2-7; D perhaps matches TRBD1 (6 bases). V lost 4 bases, J lost 6 bases, and 13 bases lay in between. Per germline, CDR1 SGHTA and CDR2 FQGTGA. This CDR3 is built from 13 residues. The CDR3 reads CASSSHDRSEQYF. CDR3 nucleotides: TGTGCCAGCAGCTCCCACGACAGGTCCGAGCAGTACTTC.

The chain's CDR3 is CASSRAGDSPLHF. Here the CDR3 DNA reads TGTGCCAGCTCACGGGCAGGGGATTCACCCCTCCACTTT. V is TRBV18 and J is TRBJ1-6, with D tentatively TRBD1 (6 bases). V lost 4 bases and J lost 8, with 9 bases in between. Germline CDR1 and CDR2: KGHSH and LQKENI. This CDR3 is 13 amino acids long.

The chain joins TRBV1 to TRBJ1-2; TRBD1 is the table's D call, not checked against the DNA. TRBV1 is noted as a pseudogene. This CDR3 contains 16 residues. The CDR3 DNA reads TGCACCAGCAGCCAAGAGGTAAAACAGGCGCCCGGGGGCTACACCTTC. Amino acid sequence: CTSSQEVKQAPGGYTF.

The chain has TRBV5-4 and TRBJ2-5; perhaps TRBD1 as D (6 bases). This CDR3 contains 13 residues. The V and J ends lost 1 base and 5 bases respectively, with 9 bases between them. Germline V gene sequence: CDR1 SGHNT, CDR2 YYREEE (reference sequence). This chain's CDR3 is CASSLNREETQYF. CDR3 sequence (DNA): TGTGCCAGCAGCTTGAACAGGGAGGAGACCCAGTACTTC.

V is TRBV5-5 and J is TRBJ2-7, with 12 bases identical to TRBD1. The CDR3 is 16 amino acids. The junction had 9 bases not matched to a gene; V was cut back by 4 bases and J by 4 bases. Germline V gene lookup returns CDR1 SGHKS and CDR2 YYEKEE (reference sequence). The CDR3 DNA sequence: TGTGCCAGCAGCCGACGACCGGGACAGGGGGCTTACGAGCAGTACTTC. Amino acid sequence: CASSRRPGQGAYEQYF.

For the CDR3, the DNA is TGTGCCAGCAGTCCCGGCGCTAGCGGGGGGGCCGGAGAGCAGTTCTTC. Translated, it gives CASSPGASGGAGEQFF. V and J are TRBV7-3 and TRBJ2-1, with 12 bases fitting TRBD2. Per the germline V gene, CDR1 is SGHTA and CDR2 is FQGTGA. The J segment lost 10 bases and the V segment lost 6 bases, leaving 13 bases of the junction unmatched. This CDR3 contains 16 residues.